Listed below are T cell receptor beta chains from one sample, sequenced in a study of shared clonotypes between healthy human individuals. Assay: immunoSEQ multiplex PCR; the TCRdb copy retains only in-frame clones and omits some. The sample has roughly 650,000 clones, about 96% seen once. The sequenced sample consisted of naive CD8+ T cells sorted from blood. These receptors all stem from a woman in her twenties or thirties in good health. Both conserved end residues are part of each CDR3. D genes are given only for firm matches. Size is omitted from some rows. Given values are once, few, many or a class for expanded clones.

.	TRBD1	TRBJ2-5	TRBV10-2	CAIAHDRAETQYF	TGCGCCATCGCACACGACAGGGCTGAGACCCAGTACTTC
.	.	TRBJ2-7	TRBV9	CASSVGDLAEQYF	TGTGCCAGCAGCGTAGGGGACCTAGCTGAGCAGTACTTC
.	.	TRBJ2-2	TRBV20-1	CSARGPGELFF	TGCAGTGCTAGGGGTCCCGGGGAGCTGTTTTTT
.	TRBD1	TRBJ2-7	TRBV28	CASRVQTGSYEQYF	TGTGCCAGCAGGGTTCAGACAGGGTCCTACGAGCAGTACTTC
.	TRBD1	TRBJ2-1	TRBV14	CASSPGQGGEQFF	TGTGCCAGCAGCCCGGGACAGGGCGGAGAGCAGTTCTTC
.	.	TRBJ2-7	TRBV5-8	CASSQGSHSGPPLYEQYF	TGTGCCAGCAGCCAGGGGAGCCATAGCGGGCCGCCCCTCTACGAGCAGTACTTC
.	TRBD2	TRBJ2-1	TRBV19	CASSIGLAGTAYNEQFF	TGTGCCAGTAGTATCGGACTAGCGGGGACCGCCTACAATGAGCAGTTCTTC
.	.	TRBJ1-5	TRBV6-5	CASSYAGPGPQHF	TGTGCCAGCAGTTACGCAGGCCCCGGGCCCCAGCATTTT
.	.	TRBJ2-1	TRBV6-1	CASSELRFF	TGTGCCAGCAGTGAACTAAGGTTCTTC
.	TRBD2	TRBJ2-7	TRBV2	CASSGTYEQYF	TGTGCCAGTAGCGGGACCTACGAGCAGTACTTC
.	TRBD1	TRBJ2-7	TRBV10-3	CAISDPPGQGNYEQYF	TGTGCCATCAGTGACCCACCGGGACAGGGCAACTACGAGCAGTACTTC
.	.	TRBJ2-3	TRBV5-6	CASSLGGGRSDTQYF	TGTGCCAGCAGCCTTGGTGGGGGGAGGTCAGATACGCAGTATTTT
.	TRBD1	TRBJ1-1	TRBV13	CASSLGQGAPEAFF	TGTGCCAGCAGCTTAGGACAGGGGGCCCCTGAAGCTTTCTTT
.	.	TRBJ1-1	TRBV7-8	CASSLWNTEAFF	TGTGCCAGCAGCCTGTGGAATACTGAAGCTTTCTTT
.	.	TRBJ2-7	TRBV29-1	CSVELVRQPYEQYF	TGCAGCGTTGAGTTGGTGCGGCAGCCCTACGAGCAGTACTTC
once	.	TRBJ1-2	TRBV9	CASSVGEGYTF	TGTGCCAGCAGCGTAGGCGAAGGCTACACCTTC
.	TRBD1	TRBJ2-3	TRBV11-2	CASSGTGYRDTQYF	TGTGCCAGCTCTGGGACAGGGTATAGGGATACGCAGTATTTT
few	TRBD1	TRBJ1-4	TRBV9	CASSGRDRGSEKLFF	TGTGCCAGCAGCGGGAGGGACAGGGGGAGTGAAAAACTGTTTTTT
.	TRBD1	TRBJ1-1	TRBV25-1	CASSVRGGTEAFF	TGTGCCAGCAGTGTCAGGGGGGGCACTGAAGCTTTCTTT
.	TRBD1	TRBJ1-2	TRBV9	CASSGWDRQTYGYTF	TGTGCCAGCAGCGGATGGGACAGGCAAACCTATGGCTACACCTTC
.	.	TRBJ1-2	TRBV7-9	CASTDKYYGYTF	TGTGCCAGCACGGACAAGTACTATGGCTACACCTTC
once	TRBD2	TRBJ2-2	TRBV7-6	CASSLEEGLAGTGELFF	TGTGCCAGCAGCTTAGAGGAGGGACTAGCGGGAACCGGGGAGCTGTTTTTT
.	.	TRBJ1-3	TRBV7-8	CASSLANGPWTASSGNTIYF	TGTGCCAGCAGCTTAGCTAACGGACCTTGGACCGCGAGCTCTGGAAACACCATATATTTT
.	.	TRBJ2-3	TRBV14	CASSQDGVGQDTQYF	TGTGCCAGCAGCCAAGATGGAGTTGGGCAGGATACGCAGTATTTT
.	.	TRBJ2-7	TRBV19	CASSIGGVAKDEQYF	TGTGCCAGTAGTATTGGAGGGGTGGCGAAGGACGAGCAGTACTTC
.	TRBD2	TRBJ2-7	TRBV4-1	CASSSLAGGHQDYEQYF	TGCGCCAGCAGCTCACTAGCGGGAGGCCATCAAGACTACGAGCAGTACTTC
.	TRBD1	TRBJ2-3	TRBV9	CASSPQTGGGVDTQYF	TGTGCCAGCAGCCCTCAAACAGGGGGCGGGGTAGATACGCAGTATTTT
.	TRBD2	TRBJ2-1	TRBV29-1	CTAEGGSNEQFF	TGCACGGCAGAGGGAGGGAGCAATGAGCAGTTCTTC
.	.	TRBJ2-1	TRBV28	CASSFRDPSNEQFF	TGTGCCAGCAGTTTCCGGGACCCCTCCAATGAGCAGTTCTTC
.	TRBD1	TRBJ2-5	TRBV28	CASSHTRDRPSNLETQYF	TGTGCCAGCAGCCACACACGGGACAGACCATCCAATTTAGAGACCCAGTACTTC
.	.	TRBJ1-5	TRBV27	CASSYSSGESNQPQHF	TGTGCCAGCAGTTACTCCTCAGGGGAGAGCAATCAGCCCCAGCATTTT
.	.	TRBJ1-2	TRBV27	CASSLGVGYGYTF	TGTGCCAGCAGTTTAGGTGTCGGGTATGGCTACACCTTC
.	.	TRBJ1-1	TRBV4-1	CASSQSGTRNEAFF	TGCGCCAGCAGCCAGTCCGGGACCCGAAATGAAGCTTTCTTT
.	TRBD1	TRBJ1-5	TRBV9	CASSQGDSNQPQHF	TGTGCCAGCAGCCAGGGGGATAGCAATCAGCCCCAGCATTTT
.	TRBD2	TRBJ2-5	TRBV5-6	CASSFLAGGQETQYF	TGTGCCAGCAGCTTCCTAGCGGGGGGACAAGAGACCCAGTACTTC
.	.	TRBJ2-7	TRBV11-2	CASSLGRSWGYEQYF	TGTGCCAGCAGCTTAGGGAGGAGTTGGGGTTACGAGCAGTACTTC
.	.	TRBJ2-5	TRBV7-9	CASSFPETQYF	TGTGCCAGCAGCTTTCCAGAGACCCAGTACTTC
.	.	TRBJ1-5	TRBV28	CASSLWVNQPQHF	TGTGCCAGCAGTTTATGGGTAAATCAGCCCCAGCATTTT
.	TRBD1	TRBJ2-7	TRBV7-9	CASSFGQGMNYEQYF	TGTGCCAGCAGCTTTGGACAGGGCATGAACTACGAGCAGTACTTC
.	.	TRBJ2-1	TRBV6-5	CASSYSSASYNEQFF	TGTGCCAGCAGTTACTCTTCAGCTTCCTACAATGAGCAGTTCTTC
.	.	TRBJ2-1	TRBV2	CARPGDNEQFF	TGTGCCAGACCAGGGGACAATGAGCAGTTCTTC
.	TRBD2	TRBJ2-7	TRBV19	CASSFGTSGLSYEQYF	TGTGCCAGTAGTTTTGGGACTAGCGGGCTCTCCTACGAGCAGTACTTC
.	.	TRBJ1-1	TRBV9	CASRGRGGTEAFF	TGTGCCAGCAGGGGGAGGGGTGGGACTGAAGCTTTCTTT
.	.	TRBJ2-1	TRBV5-4	CASSALEYNEQFF	TGTGCCAGCAGCGCGCTCGAGTACAATGAGCAGTTCTTC
.	.	TRBJ2-5	TRBV21-1	CASSSPGQGPETQYF	TGTGCCAGCAGCAGTCCGGGACAGGGGCCGGAGACCCAGTACTTC
.	.	TRBJ1-2	TRBV6-5	CASSYSRGLSDGYTF	TGTGCTAGCAGTTACTCTCGAGGGTTGTCGGATGGCTACACCTTC
.	.	TRBJ2-1	TRBV27	CASSLLVRGSYNEQFF	TGTGCCAGCAGTTTACTTGTCAGGGGTTCCTACAATGAGCAGTTCTTC
once	.	TRBJ1-1	TRBV21-1	CASSLSRRGGTEAFF	TGTGCCAGCAGTTTGTCGAGGAGAGGGGGCACTGAAGCTTTCTTT